The table lists the clone carrying this T cell receptor beta chain with a few counts. The target antigen is unknown. The V end was cut by 3 bases, the J end by 4 bases, with 16 bases between. The CDR3 covers 16 residues. The germline gives CDR1 MNHEY, CDR2 SMNVEV (reference sequence). This entry belongs to a study of identical twins. The study, taken as a whole, reports: Out-of-frame alpha sequences common to twins exhibited an excess of low generation probability.

MiXCR was run by TCRdb on the 5' RACE reads, yielding one entry per CDR3 protein. Of some 270,000 distinct CDR3 sequences in the sample, about 8% were seen once. The same specimen was also included in a second study, on yellow fever vaccine responses in identical twins.

Sequencing input: CD8+ T cells sorted from blood. The chain links TRBV27 to TRBJ2-1, with a possible D match to TRBD1 (6 bases). The sequence derives from a woman between 18 and 29 years old in good health. This CDR3 is CASSFQWTESYNEQFF. CDR3 DNA: TGTGCCAGCAGTTTCCAATGGACAGAGTCTTACAATGAGCAGTTCTTC.